One and the same sample provided the 6 T cell receptor beta chains below, sequenced in a study of Graves' ophthalmopathy and Graves' hyperthyroidism. Beta-chain TCR CDR3 regions were amplified from RNA transcripts. An initial RT-PCR round employing HTBI primers preceded a second-round multiplex PCR. One entry per CDR3 protein, called by TCRdb with MiXCR from the multiplex PCR reads. The sample lists hundreds of thousands of distinct CDR3 sequences; around 20% were seen once. The sample comprised peripheral blood. The receptors here all came from a woman aged 18-30 years with stable Graves' hyperthyroidism.

This clonotype occurred a few times. This chain links TRBV30 with TRBJ2-1; TRBD2 matches at 9 bases. Germline CDR1 GTSNPN, CDR2 SVGIG (reference sequence). Trimming removed 0 bases from V and 4 bases from J; junction bases left unmatched: 7. The CDR3 totals 16 residues. DNA of the CDR3: TGTGCCTGGAGTGTTTGGGCTAGCGGGATGTACAATGAGCAGTTCTTC. It specifies CAWSVWASGMYNEQFF.

This clonotype came up many times. The V gene is TRBV18, the J gene TRBJ2-4; 7 bases line up with TRBD2. The V gene's germline CDR1 is KGHSH and CDR2 LQKENI. J gave up 8 bases and V 5 bases, and 12 bases lay outside the gene matches. This CDR3 spans 15 amino acids. CDR3 sequence (DNA): TGTGCCAGCTCAAGCCCTGGGCGGGAGACGGACATTCAGTACTTC. Translating gives CASSSPGRETDIQYF.

The rearrangement uses TRBV5-5 and TRBJ2-7, with D hard to call. This CDR3 is built from 15 residues. The V end lost 0 bases, the J end lost 4 bases, and 14 bases lay between the germline ends. Germline V CDR1 and CDR2: SGHKS, YYEKEE (reference sequence). The CDR3 sequence: CASSLGVQSLYEQYF. In DNA form, the CDR3 reads TGTGCCAGCAGCTTGGGTGTACAGTCCCTTTACGAGCAGTACTTC.

This clonotype has ten or more counts. V usage is TRBV20-1 and J usage is TRBJ2-2, with 8 bases that match TRBD2. This CDR3 region has 12 residues. Germline lookup yields CDR1 DFQATT and CDR2 SNEGSKA (reference sequence). Trimming removed 7 bases from V and 3 bases from J; junction bases left unmatched: 1. CDR3 coding DNA: TGCAGTGGGCGGGAGGACACCGGGGAGCTGTTTTTT. It encodes CSGREDTGELFF.

In the case of this clonotype: A much more abundant neighbour one base away suggests this may be a read error. The chain's CDR3 is CSARDSLSGRGAGELCF. For the CDR3, the DNA is TGCAGTGCTAGAGATTCCTTAAGCGGGAGAGGAGCCGGGGAGCTGTGTTTT. The chain uses TRBV20-1 and TRBJ2-2, with 8 bases fitting TRBD2. The CDR3 sequence is 17 residues long. CDR1 is DFQATT, CDR2 SNEGSKA, per germline (reference sequence).

There are many counts of this clonotype. The rearrangement links TRBV5-1 to TRBJ2-7, with D tentatively TRBD1 (6 bases). V gave up 3 bases and J gave up 0 bases, with 10 bases separating them. CDR1 is SGHRS and CDR2 is YFSETQ in the germline V gene. The CDR3 has 14 residues. Written as DNA, the CDR3 is TGCGCCAGCAGCTCGAACAGGGTCTCCTACGAGCAGTACTTC. Translating gives CASSSNRVSYEQYF.